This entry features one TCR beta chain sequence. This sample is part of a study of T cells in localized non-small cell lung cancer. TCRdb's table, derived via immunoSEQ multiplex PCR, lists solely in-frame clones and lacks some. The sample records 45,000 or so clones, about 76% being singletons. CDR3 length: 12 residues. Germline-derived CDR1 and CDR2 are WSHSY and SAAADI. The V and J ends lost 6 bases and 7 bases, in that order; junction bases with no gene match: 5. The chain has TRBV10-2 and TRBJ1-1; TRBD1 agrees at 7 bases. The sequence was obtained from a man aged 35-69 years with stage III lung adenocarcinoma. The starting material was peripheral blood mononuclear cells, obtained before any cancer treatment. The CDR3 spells CASRWSGGEAFF. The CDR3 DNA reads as TGCGCCAGCAGATGGTCAGGGGGTGAAGCTTTCTTT.